This T cell receptor (beta chain) was sequenced during a study of shared clonotypes between healthy human individuals. Trimming left V 4 bases short and J 1 base short, with 11 bases between. Per germline, CDR1 SGHRS and CDR2 YFSETQ. The CDR3 is 14 residues long. This clone was counted once. Per the authors' pipeline: With immunoSEQ giving junction-only sequences and no quality scores, filtering differed. Clones were read by immunoSEQ multiplex PCR, and TCRdb kept only the in-frame ones, dropping some. Clone size and the V and J calls come from that table; the DNA yielded D and trimming. The profile covers about 92,000 clones, with about 45% appearing a single time and around 16% taken by the ten largest. Each donor was a Caucasian adult residing in Nashville, Tennessee.

The rearrangement joins TRBV5-1 to TRBJ1-1; D gene uncertain. The clonotype was recovered from a woman in her forties in good health. Some clones in this sample may be carry-over from other donors' samples. The sample comprised PBMCs. For the CDR3, the DNA is TGCGCCAGCAGCATTATGGGTAGGAACACTGAAGCTTTCTTT. Its protein is CASSIMGRNTEAFF.